Presented here are 20 T cell receptor beta chains from one specimen sequenced in a study of glioma-infiltrating T cells after dendritic cell vaccination. Repertoires were generated with immunoSEQ multiplex PCR, while TCRdb's copy carries only in-frame clones and drops some. Of roughly 38,000 clones in the sample, around four fifths were seen once. The sample was blood, taken before dendritic cell vaccination. Receptor source: a human donor with glioblastoma.

J is TRBJ1-5 and V is TRBV5-5; possible D gene TRBD1, 6 bases. The germline CDR1 and CDR2 sequences are SGHKS and YYEKEE (reference sequence). The CDR3 has 14 amino acids. V was cut by 1 base and J by 7 bases, with 12 bases left in between. CDR3: CASSLWGGEQPQHF. The CDR3 DNA reads as TGTGCCAGCAGCTTGTGGGGGGGCGAACAGCCCCAGCATTTT.

This rearrangement joins TRBV11-2 to TRBJ2-3, with D possibly being TRBD2 (6 bases). V lost 5 bases to trimming and J lost 3 bases, with 9 bases between them. Germline CDR1 is SGHAT and CDR2 is FQNNGV. The CDR3 loop spans 13 amino acids. The DNA for the CDR3 is TGTGCCAGCAGCGGCCGGGGGACAGATACGCAGTATTTT. Encoded protein: CASSGRGTDTQYF.

The chain joins TRBV20-1 to TRBJ1-1; D call uncertain. From germline, CDR1 is DFQATT and CDR2 SNEGSKA (reference sequence). This CDR3 has 8 residues. Trimming shortened V by 6 bases and J by 6 bases, and 2 bases separated the two germline ends. Here the CDR3 reads CSASEAFF. The CDR3 nucleotides are TGCAGTGCCTCTGAAGCTTTCTTT.

This sequence joins TRBV30 and TRBJ2-7; no clear D gene. The V and J ends lost 0 bases and 4 bases respectively, with 10 bases between them. CDR3 length: 13 amino acids. Germline V gene data show CDR1 as GTSNPN and CDR2 as SVGIG (reference sequence). The DNA for the CDR3 is TGTGCCTGGAGTGTAGGATCCGGGTACGAGCAGTACTTC. It encodes CAWSVGSGYEQYF.

The V gene is TRBV29-1, the J gene TRBJ2-7; TRBD2 aligns across 9 bases. Germline-derived CDR1 and CDR2 are SQVTM and ANQGSEA. With 2 bases clipped from V and 3 bases from J, the junction kept 8 bases outside the gene matches. The CDR3 has 15 amino acids. The CDR3 nucleotides are TGCAGCGTTGAATTCCTAGCGGGGCCGAGCTACGAGCAGTACTTC. Translated: CSVEFLAGPSYEQYF.

V usage is TRBV5-1 and J usage is TRBJ2-3; maybe TRBD1 (5 bases). CDR3 length: 14 amino acids. Deletions cut 4 bases from V and 5 bases from J, with 14 bases between. CDR1 SGHRS and CDR2 YFSETQ come from the germline V gene. Written as DNA, the CDR3 is TGCGCCAGCAGCCCCGCAGGGTATTTAGATACGCAGTATTTT. Encoded protein: CASSPAGYLDTQYF. Looking up the rest from reference TRBV5-1 and TRBJ2-3 gives the full variable domain: KAGVTQTPRYLIKTRGQQVTLSCSPISGHRSVSWYQQTPGQGLQFLFEYFSETQRNKGNFPGRFSGRQFSNSRSEMNVSTLELGDSALYLCASSPAGYLDTQYFGPGTRLTVL.

CDR3 sequence reads: CASSWNRVYEQYF. The CDR3 nucleotides are TGCGCCAGCAGCTGGAACAGGGTATACGAGCAGTACTTC. The gene calls are TRBV5-1 and TRBJ2-7; tentatively, D is TRBD1 (6 bases). CDR3 size: 13 residues. Trimming cost V 3 bases and J 4 bases, with 11 bases left between them. CDR1 is SGHRS and CDR2 is YFSETQ in the germline V gene.

The CDR3 DNA reads as TGTGCCAGCAGCTTATTATCCGCGGGACAGGGTTCCCAGTACTTC. Translation: CASSLLSAGQGSQYF. The rearrangement uses TRBV7-2 and TRBJ2-5, with 9 bases matching TRBD1. After removal of 2 bases from V and 9 bases from J, the junction contained 10 bases not matched to a gene. The CDR3 consists of 15 residues. Germline V gene lookup returns CDR1 SGHTA and CDR2 FQGNSA.

The chain uses TRBV10-3 and TRBJ2-5; maybe TRBD1 (5 bases). Trimming took off 6 bases at V and 4 bases at J, with 15 bases between the two ends. The CDR3 sequence is 14 residues long. Germline-derived CDR1 and CDR2 are ENHRY and SYGVKD. The DNA of the CDR3 is TGTGCCATCAGCGAGACAGTGACCGGAGAGACCCAGTACTTC. It is translated as CAISETVTGETQYF.

V is TRBV5-8 and J is TRBJ1-3; 8 bases agree with TRBD1. The CDR3 has 15 residues. After removal of 2 bases from V and 2 bases from J, the junction contained 3 bases not matched to a gene. CDR1 is SGHTS and CDR2 is YDEGEE in the germline V gene. CDR3 region: CASSLTGGTGNTIYF. The CDR3 DNA is TGTGCCAGCAGCTTAACAGGGGGAACTGGAAACACCATATATTTT.

This clone was seen a few times. The V and J genes are TRBV10-3 and TRBJ1-1; D is unresolved. V lost 6 bases to trimming and J lost 7 bases, with 12 bases between them. Germline V CDR1 and CDR2: ENHRY, SYGVKD. There are 12 residues in the CDR3. The CDR3 coding sequence is TGTGCCATCAGCCAGTGGGGAGGTGAAGCTTTCTTT. This sequence encodes CAISQWGGEAFF.

There are a few counts of this clone. One junction end disagrees with the germline gene, perhaps due to a read error. V is TRBV7-7 and J is TRBJ2-2, with D unclear. Germline-derived CDR1 and CDR2 are SSHAT and FNYEAQ (reference sequence). The length of the CDR3 is 16 residues. The DNA for the CDR3 is TGTGCTAGCAGCCCAGGTAGAACGGTGAACACCGGGGAGCTGTTTTTT. It translates to CASSPGRTVNTGELFF.

J is TRBJ2-5 and V is TRBV27; 15 nucleotides match TRBD2. V lost 6 bases to trimming and J lost 5 bases; unmatched junction nucleotides: 10. Germline V CDR1 and CDR2: MNHEY, SMNVEV (reference sequence). The CDR3 covers 17 residues. This chain's CDR3 is CASRAIWTSGGAETQYF. The CDR3 bases are TGTGCCAGCAGGGCTATCTGGACTAGCGGGGGGGCGGAGACCCAGTACTTC.

The rearrangement uses TRBV5-1 and TRBJ2-7; the match to TRBD2 covers 8 bases. Germline CDR1 SGHRS, CDR2 YFSETQ. With 4 bases clipped from V and 2 bases from J, the junction kept 17 bases outside the gene matches. This CDR3 region has 18 residues. The CDR3 here is CASSNRILLGGATYEQYF. As DNA, the CDR3 is TGCGCCAGCAGCAATCGTATTTTACTCGGGGGGGCCACCTACGAGCAGTACTTC.

The chain couples TRBV27 to TRBJ1-3, with D possibly TRBD1 on 6 matching bases. The ends were cut back, 6 bases at V and 0 bases at J, with 12 bases in the middle. Germline CDR1 is MNHEY and CDR2 is SMNVEV (reference sequence). The CDR3 has 15 residues. The CDR3 spells CASSRIQGSGNTIYF. For the CDR3, the DNA is TGTGCCAGCAGCCGTATACAGGGCTCTGGAAACACCATATATTTT.

The CDR3: CASSSSLHLSNTEAFF. The DNA of the CDR3 is TGTGCCAGCAGTTCCAGTTTGCACCTTTCCAACACTGAAGCTTTCTTT. The rearrangement links TRBV6-6 to TRBJ1-1; D is undetermined. The V gene's germline CDR1 is MNHNY and CDR2 SVGAGI (reference sequence). With 4 bases removed from V and 2 bases from J, the gap between germline ends came to 17 bases. The length of the CDR3 is 16 residues.

The chain combines TRBV18 with TRBJ1-5, with D possibly matching TRBD1 (5 bases). V lost 6 bases and J lost 6, with 18 bases in between. The CDR3 sequence is 15 residues long. Germline V gene data show CDR1 as KGHSH and CDR2 as LQKENI. The CDR3 nucleotides read TGTGCCAGCTCCCCAGGCGGGGGAGATCGTCAGCCCCAGCATTTT. This sequence encodes CASSPGGGDRQPQHF. The full variable domain, in which reference TRBV18 and TRBJ1-5 provide the parts outside the CDR3, is NAGVMQNPRHLVRRRGQEARLRCSPMKGHSHVYWYRQLPEEGLKFMVYLQKENIIDESGMPKERFSAEFPKEGPSILRIQQVVRGDSAAYFCASSPGGGDRQPQHFGDGTRLSIL.

The gene calls are TRBV4-3 and TRBJ2-5, with 9 bases fitting TRBD2. CDR3 length: 18 amino acids. Germline V lookup: CDR1 LGHNA, CDR2 YSLEER. Trimming at V came to 1 base and at J to 0 bases, leaving 9 bases not matched to a gene. CDR3 DNA sequence: TGCGCCAGCAGCCAAGGGATGAGCGGGGGGACGTACCAAGAGACCCAGTACTTC. Translated: CASSQGMSGGTYQETQYF.

The rearrangement uses TRBV27 and TRBJ2-3; possibly TRBD2 for D (6 bases). The CDR3 covers 16 residues. Germline lookup yields CDR1 MNHEY and CDR2 SMNVEV (reference sequence). Trimming shortened V by 2 bases and J by 3 bases, and 15 bases separated the two germline ends. The CDR3: CASSLGLEGPTDTQYF. The CDR3 coding sequence is TGTGCCAGCAGTTTAGGGTTGGAGGGTCCAACAGATACGCAGTATTTT.

The rearrangement links TRBV5-1 to TRBJ2-4; D uncertain. Germline V gene data show CDR1 as SGHRS and CDR2 as YFSETQ. V lost 0 bases to trimming and J lost 8 bases, with 12 bases between them. The CDR3 length is 14 residues. The CDR3 spells CASSLADSLDIQYF. CDR3 DNA: TGCGCCAGCAGCTTGGCCGATAGCTTGGACATTCAGTACTTC.